This T cell receptor beta chain was profiled in a study of cytomegalovirus exposure and HLA in healthy donors. Study observations and caveats: A few CMV-associated chains were confirmed in vitro to be specific for CMV antigens. The study put under 200 TCR beta chains on its list as cytomegalovirus-associated. The presence/absence work took it that sequencing depth was about the same across donors.

Germline V gene data show CDR1 as SGHDT and CDR2 as YYEEEE. The trim removed 0 bases at V and 6 bases at J, leaving 9 bases unmatched. The CDR3 totals 17 residues. Concerning this clone: What it binds is not known.

60 Vbeta and 13 Jbeta primers were used in PCR. Here immunoSEQ multiplex PCR was the method, and the copy in TCRdb shows in-frame clones only, minus some. The repertoire table contains some 130,000 clones. Sequenced sample: PBMCs. The clonotype originates from a man younger than 35 in good health and CMV-seronegative. The chain is built from TRBV5-6 and TRBJ1-6, with 7 bases lining up with TRBD1. The CDR3 is CASSLGIRGHGNSPLHF. The DNA for the CDR3 is TGTGCCAGCAGCTTGGGAATTAGGGGGCACGGTAATTCACCCCTCCACTTT.